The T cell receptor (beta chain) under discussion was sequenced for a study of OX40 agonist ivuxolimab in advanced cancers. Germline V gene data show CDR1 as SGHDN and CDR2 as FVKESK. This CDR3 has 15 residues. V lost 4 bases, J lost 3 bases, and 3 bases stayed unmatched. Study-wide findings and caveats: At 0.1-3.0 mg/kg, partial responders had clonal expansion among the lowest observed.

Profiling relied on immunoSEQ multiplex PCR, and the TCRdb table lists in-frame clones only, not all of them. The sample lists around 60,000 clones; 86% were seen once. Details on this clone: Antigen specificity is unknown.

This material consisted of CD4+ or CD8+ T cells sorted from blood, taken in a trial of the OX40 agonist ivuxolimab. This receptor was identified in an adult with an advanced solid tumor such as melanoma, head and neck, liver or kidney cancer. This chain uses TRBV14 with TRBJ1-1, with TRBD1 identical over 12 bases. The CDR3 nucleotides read TGTGCCAGCAGCCGGGACAGGGGGCTATACACTGAAGCTTTCTTT. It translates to CASSRDRGLYTEAFF.